This TCR beta chain was retrieved from a study of T cell responses to AZD1222 COVID-19 vaccine. In germline, CDR1 is MNHNS, CDR2 SASEGT. Between the trimmed V and J ends, which lost 2 bases and 0 bases, there was a span of 5 bases. The CDR3 extends over 14 amino acids. Findings of the study overall: Reportedly, nearly half of unique spike TCRs recognized epitopes outside B.1.351/B.1.1.7 mutations. None of the repertoires were sampled until the peak T cell response had passed.

A remark on this clone: The antigen is unknown.

Profiled with immunoSEQ multiplex PCR; TCRdb holds only in-frame clones, not every one. The data show 4,000 to 5,000 clones, about 91% seen once. This TCR was recovered from an adult who received the AZD1222 COVID-19 vaccine. This chain connects TRBV6-1 to TRBJ1-5, with unresolved D. The starting material was peripheral blood, obtained 28 days after the second AZD1222 dose. Here the CDR3 DNA reads TGTGCCAGCAGTGAACAGTATAGCAATCAGCCCCAGCATTTT. It translates to CASSEQYSNQPQHF.